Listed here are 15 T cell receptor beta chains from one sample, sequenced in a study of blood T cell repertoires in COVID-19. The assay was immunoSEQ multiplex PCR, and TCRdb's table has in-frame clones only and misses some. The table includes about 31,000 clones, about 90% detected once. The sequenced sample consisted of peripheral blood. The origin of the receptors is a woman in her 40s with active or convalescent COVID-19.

CDR3 DNA: TGCAGCGGGTCTAGCGGGGGAGCCACGGATACGCAGTATTTT. It codes for CSGSSGGATDTQYF. The chain carries TRBV29-1 and TRBJ2-3; 10 bases align to TRBD2. V was pared by 7 bases and J by 6 bases, with 10 bases of the junction left unmatched. Germline CDR1 SQVTM, CDR2 ANQGSEA. CDR3 size: 14 residues.

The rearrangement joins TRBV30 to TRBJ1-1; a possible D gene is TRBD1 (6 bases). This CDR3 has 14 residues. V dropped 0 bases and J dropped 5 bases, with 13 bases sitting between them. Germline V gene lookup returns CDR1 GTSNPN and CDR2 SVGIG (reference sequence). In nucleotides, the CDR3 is TGTGCCTGGAGTGTACTAGAGGGGGAGACTGAAGCTTTCTTT. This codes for CAWSVLEGETEAFF.

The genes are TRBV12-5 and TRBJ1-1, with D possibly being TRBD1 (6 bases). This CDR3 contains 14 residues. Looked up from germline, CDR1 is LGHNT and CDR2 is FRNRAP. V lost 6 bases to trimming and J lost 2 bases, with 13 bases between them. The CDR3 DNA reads TGTGCTAGTGGCCTGGACAGTTTCAACACTGAAGCTTTCTTT. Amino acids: CASGLDSFNTEAFF.

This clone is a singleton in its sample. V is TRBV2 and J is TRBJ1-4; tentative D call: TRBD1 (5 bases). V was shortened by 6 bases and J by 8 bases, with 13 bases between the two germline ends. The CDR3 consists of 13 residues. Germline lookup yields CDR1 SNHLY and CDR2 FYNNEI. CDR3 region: CASSPSGGEKLFF. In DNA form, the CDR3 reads TGTGCCAGCAGCCCTTCGGGGGGGGAAAAACTGTTTTTT. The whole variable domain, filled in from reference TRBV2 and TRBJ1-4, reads EPEVTQTPSHQVTQMGQEVILRCVPISNHLYFYWYRQILGQKVEFLVSFYNNEISEKSEIFDDQFSVERPDGSNFTLKIRSTKLEDSAMYFCASSPSGGEKLFFGSGTQLSVL.

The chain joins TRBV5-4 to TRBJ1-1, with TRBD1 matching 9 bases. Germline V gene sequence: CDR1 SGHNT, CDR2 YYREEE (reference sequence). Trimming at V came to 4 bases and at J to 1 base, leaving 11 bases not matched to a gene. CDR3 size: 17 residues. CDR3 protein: CASSVPRQGVGNTEAFF. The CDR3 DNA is TGTGCCAGCAGCGTTCCCCGACAGGGGGTCGGGAACACTGAAGCTTTCTTT. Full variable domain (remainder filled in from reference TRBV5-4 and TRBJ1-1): ETGVTQSPTHLIKTRGQQVTLRCSSQSGHNTVSWYQQALGQGPQFIFQYYREEENGRGNFPPRFSGLQFPNYSSELNVNALELDDSALYLCASSVPRQGVGNTEAFFGQGTRLTVV.

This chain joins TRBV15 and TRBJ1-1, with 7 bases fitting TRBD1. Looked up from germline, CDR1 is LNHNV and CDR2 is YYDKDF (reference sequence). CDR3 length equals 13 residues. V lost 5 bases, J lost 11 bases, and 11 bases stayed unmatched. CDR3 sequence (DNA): TGTGCCACCAGCGAGACCAGGACAGGCGGGGCTTTCTTT. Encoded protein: CATSETRTGGAFF.

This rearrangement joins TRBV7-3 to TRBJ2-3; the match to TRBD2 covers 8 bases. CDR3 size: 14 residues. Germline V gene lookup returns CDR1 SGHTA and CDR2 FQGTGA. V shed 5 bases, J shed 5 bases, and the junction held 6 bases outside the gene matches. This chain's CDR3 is CASSLGLAVDTQYF. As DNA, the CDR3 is TGTGCCAGCAGCCTAGGACTAGCAGTAGATACGCAGTATTTT.

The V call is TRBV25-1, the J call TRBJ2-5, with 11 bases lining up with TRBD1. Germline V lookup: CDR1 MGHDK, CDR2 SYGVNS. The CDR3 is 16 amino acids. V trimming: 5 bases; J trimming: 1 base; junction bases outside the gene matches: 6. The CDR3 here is CASSRRDRGIQETQYF. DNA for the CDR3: TGTGCCAGCAGTCGCCGGGACAGGGGGATCCAAGAGACCCAGTACTTC.

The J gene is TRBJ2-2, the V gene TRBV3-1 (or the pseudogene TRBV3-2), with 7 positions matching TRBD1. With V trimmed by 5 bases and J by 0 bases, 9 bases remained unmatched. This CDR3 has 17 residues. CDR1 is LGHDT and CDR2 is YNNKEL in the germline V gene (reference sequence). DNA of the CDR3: TGTGCCAGCAGCTACCCGGGACAGCTAACGAACACCGGGGAGCTGTTTTTT. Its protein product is CASSYPGQLTNTGELFF.

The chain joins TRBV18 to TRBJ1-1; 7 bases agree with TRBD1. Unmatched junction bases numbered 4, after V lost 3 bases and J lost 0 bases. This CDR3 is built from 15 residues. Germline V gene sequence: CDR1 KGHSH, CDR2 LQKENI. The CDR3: CASSPTGNMNTEAFF. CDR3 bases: TGTGCCAGCTCACCGACAGGGAATATGAACACTGAAGCTTTCTTT. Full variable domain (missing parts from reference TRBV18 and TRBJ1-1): NAGVMQNPRHLVRRRGQEARLRCSPMKGHSHVYWYRQLPEEGLKFMVYLQKENIIDESGMPKERFSAEFPKEGPSILRIQQVVRGDSAAYFCASSPTGNMNTEAFFGQGTRLTVV.

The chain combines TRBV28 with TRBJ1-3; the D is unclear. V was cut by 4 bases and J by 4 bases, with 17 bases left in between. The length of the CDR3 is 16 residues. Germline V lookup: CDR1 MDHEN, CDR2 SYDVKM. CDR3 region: CASSSPRTPPGNTIYF. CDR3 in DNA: TGTGCCAGCAGTTCCCCCAGAACACCACCGGGAAACACCATATATTTT.

CDR3 sequence: CASSQDVGFTDTQYF. The CDR3 nucleotides read TGCGCCAGCAGCCAAGATGTCGGGTTCACAGATACGCAGTATTTT. This chain joins TRBV4-3 and TRBJ2-3; D unresolved. The V end was cut by 0 bases, the J end by 2 bases, with 9 bases between. Germline values: CDR1 LGHNA, CDR2 YSLEER. CDR3 length: 15 residues.

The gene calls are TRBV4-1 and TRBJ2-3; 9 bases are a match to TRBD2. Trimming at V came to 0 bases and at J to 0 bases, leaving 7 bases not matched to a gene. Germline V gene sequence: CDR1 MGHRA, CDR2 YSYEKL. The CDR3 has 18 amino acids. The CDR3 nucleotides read TGCGCCAGCAGCCAAGATAAGACTAGCGGAACTAGCACAGATACGCAGTATTTT. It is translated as CASSQDKTSGTSTDTQYF.

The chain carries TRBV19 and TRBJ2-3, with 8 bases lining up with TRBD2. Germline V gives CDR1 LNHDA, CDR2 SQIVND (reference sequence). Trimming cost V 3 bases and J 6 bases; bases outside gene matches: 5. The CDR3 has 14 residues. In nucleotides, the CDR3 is TGTGCCAGTAGTATCGCCAGCGGGGGCGATACGCAGTATTTT. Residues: CASSIASGGDTQYF.

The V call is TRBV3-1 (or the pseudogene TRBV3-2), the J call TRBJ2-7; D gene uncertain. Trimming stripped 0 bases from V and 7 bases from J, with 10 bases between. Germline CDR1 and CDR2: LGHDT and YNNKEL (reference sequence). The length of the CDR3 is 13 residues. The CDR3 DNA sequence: TGTGCCAGCAGCCAAGATGTAGATCTTGAGCAGTACTTC. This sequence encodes CASSQDVDLEQYF.